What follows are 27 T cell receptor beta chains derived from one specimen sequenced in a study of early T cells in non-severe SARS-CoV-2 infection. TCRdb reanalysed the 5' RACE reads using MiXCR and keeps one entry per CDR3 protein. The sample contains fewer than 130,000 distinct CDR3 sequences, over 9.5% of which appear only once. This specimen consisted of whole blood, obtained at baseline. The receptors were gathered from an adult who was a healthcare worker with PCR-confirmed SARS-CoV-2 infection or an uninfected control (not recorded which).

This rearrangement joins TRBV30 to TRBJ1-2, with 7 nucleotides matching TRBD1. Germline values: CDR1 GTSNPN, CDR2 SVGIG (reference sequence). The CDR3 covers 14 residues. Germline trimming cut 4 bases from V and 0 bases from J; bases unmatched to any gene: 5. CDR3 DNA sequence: TGTGCCTGGACCCCCGGGACAGCTAACTATGGCTACACCTTC. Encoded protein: CAWTPGTANYGYTF.

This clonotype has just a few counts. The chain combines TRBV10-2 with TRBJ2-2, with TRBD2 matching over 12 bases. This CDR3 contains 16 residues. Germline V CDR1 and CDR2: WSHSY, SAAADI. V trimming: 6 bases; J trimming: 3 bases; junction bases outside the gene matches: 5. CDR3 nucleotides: TGCGCCAGCAGATCCTCTAGCGGGAGGGACACCGGGGAGCTGTTTTTT. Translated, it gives CASRSSSGRDTGELFF.

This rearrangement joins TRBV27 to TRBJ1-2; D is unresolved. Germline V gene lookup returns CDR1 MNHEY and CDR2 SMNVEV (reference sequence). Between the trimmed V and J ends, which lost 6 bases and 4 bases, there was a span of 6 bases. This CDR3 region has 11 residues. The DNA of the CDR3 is TGTGCCAGCAGGGGGATCTATGGCTACACCTTC. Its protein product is CASRGIYGYTF.

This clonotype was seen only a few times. CDR3 residues: CASSFLAGANYGYTF. As DNA, the CDR3 is TGTGCCAGCAGTTTTCTGGCAGGAGCTAACTATGGCTACACCTTC. The chain uses TRBV28 and TRBJ1-2; D uncertain. Germline CDR1 MDHEN, CDR2 SYDVKM. The CDR3 is 15 residues long. The V gene lost 3 bases and the J gene lost 0 bases, with 11 bases spanning the gap.

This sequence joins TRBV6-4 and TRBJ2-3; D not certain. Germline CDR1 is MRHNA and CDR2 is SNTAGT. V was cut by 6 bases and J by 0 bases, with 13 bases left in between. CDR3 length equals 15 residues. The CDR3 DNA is TGTGCCAGCAGCGCGTCTACCTCTAGCACAGATACGCAGTATTTT. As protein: CASSASTSSTDTQYF.

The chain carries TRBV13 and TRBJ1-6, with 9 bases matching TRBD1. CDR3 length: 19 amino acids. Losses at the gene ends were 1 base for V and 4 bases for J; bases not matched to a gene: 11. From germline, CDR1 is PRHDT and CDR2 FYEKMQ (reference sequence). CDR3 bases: TGTGCCAGCAGCTTAGCCCAGCCGGGACAGGGCAATTATAATTCACCCCTCCACTTT. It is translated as CASSLAQPGQGNYNSPLHF.

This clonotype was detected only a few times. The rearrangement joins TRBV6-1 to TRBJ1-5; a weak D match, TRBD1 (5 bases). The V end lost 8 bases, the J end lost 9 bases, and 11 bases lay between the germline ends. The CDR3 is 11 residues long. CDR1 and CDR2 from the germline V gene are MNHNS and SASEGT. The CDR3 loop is CASGDRGPQHF. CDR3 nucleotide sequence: TGTGCCAGCGGGGACCGAGGGCCCCAGCATTTT.

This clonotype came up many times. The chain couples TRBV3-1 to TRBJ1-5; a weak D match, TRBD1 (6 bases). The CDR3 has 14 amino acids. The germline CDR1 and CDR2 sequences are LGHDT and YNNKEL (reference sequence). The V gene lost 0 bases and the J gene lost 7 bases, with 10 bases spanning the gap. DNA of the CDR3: TGTGCCAGCAGCCAAGAGGGGGCAAGCCAGCCCCAGCATTTT. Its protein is CASSQEGASQPQHF.

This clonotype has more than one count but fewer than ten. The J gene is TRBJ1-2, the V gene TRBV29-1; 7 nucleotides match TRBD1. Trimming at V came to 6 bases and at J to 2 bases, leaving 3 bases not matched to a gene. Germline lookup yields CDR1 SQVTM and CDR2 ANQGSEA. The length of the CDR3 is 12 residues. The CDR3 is CSVPGQNYGYTF. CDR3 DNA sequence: TGCAGCGTGCCGGGACAGAACTATGGCTACACCTTC. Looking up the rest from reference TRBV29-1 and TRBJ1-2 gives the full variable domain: SAVISQKPSRDICQRGTSLTIQCQVDSQVTMMFWYRQQPGQSLTLIATANQGSEATYESGFVIDKFPISRPNLTFSTLTVSNMSPEDSSIYLCSVPGQNYGYTFGSGTRLTVV.

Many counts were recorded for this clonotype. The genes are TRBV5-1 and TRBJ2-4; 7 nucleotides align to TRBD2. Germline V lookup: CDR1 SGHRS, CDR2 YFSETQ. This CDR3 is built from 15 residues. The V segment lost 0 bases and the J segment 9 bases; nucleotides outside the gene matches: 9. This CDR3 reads CASSLDSPREGIQYF. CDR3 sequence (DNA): TGCGCCAGCAGCTTGGACAGCCCGAGGGAGGGCATTCAGTACTTC. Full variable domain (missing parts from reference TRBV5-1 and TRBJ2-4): KAGVTQTPRYLIKTRGQQVTLSCSPISGHRSVSWYQQTPGQGLQFLFEYFSETQRNKGNFPGRFSGRQFSNSRSEMNVSTLELGDSALYLCASSLDSPREGIQYFGAGTRLSVL.

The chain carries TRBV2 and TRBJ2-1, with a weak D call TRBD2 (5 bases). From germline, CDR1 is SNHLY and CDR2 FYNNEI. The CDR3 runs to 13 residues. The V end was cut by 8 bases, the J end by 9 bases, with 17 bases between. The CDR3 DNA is TGTGCCAGCGGCCCCGCGAGGGCGGGTGAGCAGTTCTTC. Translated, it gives CASGPARAGEQFF.

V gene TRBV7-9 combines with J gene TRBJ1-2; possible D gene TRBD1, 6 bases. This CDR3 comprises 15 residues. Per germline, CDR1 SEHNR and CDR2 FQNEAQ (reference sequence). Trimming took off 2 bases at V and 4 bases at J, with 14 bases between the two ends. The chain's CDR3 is CASSLWGAEVYGYTF. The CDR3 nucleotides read TGTGCCAGCAGCTTATGGGGGGCAGAGGTCTATGGCTACACCTTC.

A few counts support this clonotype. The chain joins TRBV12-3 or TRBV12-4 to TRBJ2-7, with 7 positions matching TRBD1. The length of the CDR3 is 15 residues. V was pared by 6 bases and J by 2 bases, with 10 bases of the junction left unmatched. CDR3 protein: CASSPPDRWAYEQYF. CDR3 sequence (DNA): TGTGCCAGCAGCCCCCCGGACAGGTGGGCCTACGAGCAGTACTTC.

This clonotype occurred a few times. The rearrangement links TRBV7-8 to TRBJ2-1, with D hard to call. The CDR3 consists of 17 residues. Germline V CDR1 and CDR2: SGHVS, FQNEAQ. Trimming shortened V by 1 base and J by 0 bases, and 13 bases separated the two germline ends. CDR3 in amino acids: CASSLGVGAVSYNEQFF. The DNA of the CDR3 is TGTGCCAGCAGCTTAGGGGTAGGAGCCGTCTCCTACAATGAGCAGTTCTTC.

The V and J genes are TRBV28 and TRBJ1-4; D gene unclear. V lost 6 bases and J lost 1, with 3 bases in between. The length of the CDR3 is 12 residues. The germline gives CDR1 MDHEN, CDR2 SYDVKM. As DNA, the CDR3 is TGTGCCAGCAGATTAACTAATGAAAAACTGTTTTTT. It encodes CASRLTNEKLFF.

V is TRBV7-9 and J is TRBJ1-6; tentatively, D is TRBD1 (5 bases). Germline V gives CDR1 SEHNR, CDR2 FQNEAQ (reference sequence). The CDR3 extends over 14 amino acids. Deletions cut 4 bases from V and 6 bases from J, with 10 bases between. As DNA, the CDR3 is TGTGCCAGCAGCTCAGGGACCGCTAATTCACCCCTCCACTTT. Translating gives CASSSGTANSPLHF. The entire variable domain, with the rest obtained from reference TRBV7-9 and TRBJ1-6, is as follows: DTGVSQNPRHKITKRGQNVTFRCDPISEHNRLYWYRQTLGQGPEFLTYFQNEAQLEKSRLLSDRFSAERPKGSFSTLEIQRTEQGDSAMYLCASSSGTANSPLHFGNGTRLTVT.

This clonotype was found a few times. The CDR3 bases are TGTGCCAGCAGCCCCAACCAGGGTAGGGATGAGCAGTTCTTC. Translating gives CASSPNQGRDEQFF. The chain is built from TRBV11-2 and TRBJ2-1, with D perhaps TRBD1 (5 bases). The CDR3 consists of 14 residues. Germline V gene sequence: CDR1 SGHAT, CDR2 FQNNGV. The V gene lost 5 bases and the J gene lost 8 bases, with 16 bases spanning the gap.

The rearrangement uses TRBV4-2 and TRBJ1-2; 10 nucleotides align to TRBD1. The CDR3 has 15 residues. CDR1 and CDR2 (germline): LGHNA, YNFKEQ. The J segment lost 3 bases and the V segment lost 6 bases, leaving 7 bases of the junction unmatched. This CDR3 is CASSPPGQGYYGYTF. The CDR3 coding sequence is TGTGCCAGCAGTCCTCCGGGACAGGGGTACTATGGCTACACCTTC.

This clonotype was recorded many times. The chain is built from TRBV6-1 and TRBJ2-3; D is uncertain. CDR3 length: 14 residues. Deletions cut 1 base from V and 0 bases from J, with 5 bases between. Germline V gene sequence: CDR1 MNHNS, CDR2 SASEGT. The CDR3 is CASSEGTSTDTQYF. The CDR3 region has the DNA TGTGCCAGCAGTGAAGGGACGAGCACAGATACGCAGTATTTT.

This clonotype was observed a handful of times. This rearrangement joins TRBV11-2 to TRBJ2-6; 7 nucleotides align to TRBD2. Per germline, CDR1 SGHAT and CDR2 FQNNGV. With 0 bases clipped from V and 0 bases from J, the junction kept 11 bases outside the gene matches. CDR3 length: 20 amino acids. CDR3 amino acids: CASSLDMSGVSYSGANVLTF. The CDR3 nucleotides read TGTGCCAGCAGCTTAGACATGAGCGGGGTATCTTACTCTGGGGCCAACGTCCTGACTTTC. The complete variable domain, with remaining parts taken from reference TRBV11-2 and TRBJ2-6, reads EAGVAQSPRYKIIEKRQSVAFWCNPISGHATLYWYQQILGQGPKLLIQFQNNGVVDDSQLPKDRFSAERLKGVDSTLKIQPAKLEDSAVYLCASSLDMSGVSYSGANVLTFGAGSRLTVL.

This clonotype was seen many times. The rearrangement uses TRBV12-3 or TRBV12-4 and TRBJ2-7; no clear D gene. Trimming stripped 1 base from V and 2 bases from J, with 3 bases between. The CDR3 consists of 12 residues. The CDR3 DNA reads TGTGCCAGCAGTTTAGGGGCCTACGAGCAGTACTTC. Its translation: CASSLGAYEQYF.

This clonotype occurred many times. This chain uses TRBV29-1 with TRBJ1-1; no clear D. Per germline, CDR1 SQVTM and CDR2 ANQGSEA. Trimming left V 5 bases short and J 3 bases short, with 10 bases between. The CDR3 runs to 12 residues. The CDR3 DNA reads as TGCAGCGTTCGCACGGGGTACACTGAAGCTTTCTTT. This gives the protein CSVRTGYTEAFF.

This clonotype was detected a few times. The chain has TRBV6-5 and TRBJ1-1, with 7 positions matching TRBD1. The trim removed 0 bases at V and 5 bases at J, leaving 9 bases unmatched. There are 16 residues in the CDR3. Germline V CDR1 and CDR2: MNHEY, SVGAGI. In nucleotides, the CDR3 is TGTGCCAGCAGTTACTCAGGGGGCCCGGCGCAGACTGAAGCTTTCTTT. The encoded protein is CASSYSGGPAQTEAFF.

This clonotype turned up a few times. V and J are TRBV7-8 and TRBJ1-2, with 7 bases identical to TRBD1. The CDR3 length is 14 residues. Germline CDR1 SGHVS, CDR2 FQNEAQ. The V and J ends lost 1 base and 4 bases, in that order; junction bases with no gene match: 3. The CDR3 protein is CASSLVRDSYGYTF. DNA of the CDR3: TGTGCCAGCAGCTTAGTCCGGGACAGCTATGGCTACACCTTC.

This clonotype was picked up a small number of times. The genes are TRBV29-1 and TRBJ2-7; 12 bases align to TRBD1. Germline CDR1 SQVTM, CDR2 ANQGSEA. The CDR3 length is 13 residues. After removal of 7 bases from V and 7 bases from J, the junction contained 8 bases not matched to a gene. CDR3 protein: CSGWDRGLGEQYF. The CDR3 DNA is TGCAGCGGCTGGGACAGGGGGCTAGGGGAGCAGTACTTC.

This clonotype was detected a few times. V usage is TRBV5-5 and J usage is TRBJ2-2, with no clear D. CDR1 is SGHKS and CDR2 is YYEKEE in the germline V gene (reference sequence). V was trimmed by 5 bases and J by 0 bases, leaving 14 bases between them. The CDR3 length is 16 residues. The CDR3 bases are TGTGCCAGCAGTCCCCTGTTTCGGGCGAACACCGGGGAGCTGTTTTTT. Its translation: CASSPLFRANTGELFF.

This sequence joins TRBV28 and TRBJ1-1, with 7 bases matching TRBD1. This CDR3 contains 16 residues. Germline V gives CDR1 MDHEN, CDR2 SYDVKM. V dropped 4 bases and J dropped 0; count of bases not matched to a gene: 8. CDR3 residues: CASSYLTGRMNTEAFF. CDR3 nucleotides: TGTGCCAGCAGTTACCTGACAGGGAGGATGAACACTGAAGCTTTCTTT.